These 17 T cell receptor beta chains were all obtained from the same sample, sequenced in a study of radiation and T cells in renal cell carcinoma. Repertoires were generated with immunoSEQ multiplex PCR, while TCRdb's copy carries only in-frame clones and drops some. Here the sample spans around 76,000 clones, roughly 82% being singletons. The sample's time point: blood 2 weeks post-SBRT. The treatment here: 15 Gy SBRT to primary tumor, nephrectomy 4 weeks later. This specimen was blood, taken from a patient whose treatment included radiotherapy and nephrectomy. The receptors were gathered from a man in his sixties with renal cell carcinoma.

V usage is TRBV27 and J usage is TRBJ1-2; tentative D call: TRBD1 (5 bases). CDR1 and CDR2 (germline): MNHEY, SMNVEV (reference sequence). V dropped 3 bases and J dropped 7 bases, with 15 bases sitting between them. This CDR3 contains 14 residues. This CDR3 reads CASSFSGLGAGYTF. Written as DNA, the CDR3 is TGTGCCAGCAGTTTTTCGGGACTCGGGGCTGGCTACACCTTC.

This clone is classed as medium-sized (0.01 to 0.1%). CDR3 sequence: CASSARQAINYGYTF. CDR3 nucleotides: TGTGCCAGCAGTGCACGGCAGGCTATTAACTATGGCTACACCTTC. V gene TRBV2 combines with J gene TRBJ1-2; the D is unclear. The ends were cut back, 4 bases at V and 1 base at J, with 13 bases in the middle. Germline values: CDR1 SNHLY, CDR2 FYNNEI. The CDR3 consists of 15 residues.

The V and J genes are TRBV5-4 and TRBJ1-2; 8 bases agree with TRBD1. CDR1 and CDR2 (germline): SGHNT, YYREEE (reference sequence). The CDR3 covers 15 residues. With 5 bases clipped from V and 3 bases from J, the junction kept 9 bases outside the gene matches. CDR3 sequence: CASRTSTGEYYGYTF. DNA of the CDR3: TGTGCCAGCAGGACCTCGACAGGGGAATACTATGGCTACACCTTC.

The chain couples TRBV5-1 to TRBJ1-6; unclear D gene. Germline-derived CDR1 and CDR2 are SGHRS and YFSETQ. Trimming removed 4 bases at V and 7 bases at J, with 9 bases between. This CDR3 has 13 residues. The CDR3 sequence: CASSPAPNSPLHF. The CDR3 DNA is TGCGCCAGCAGCCCTGCGCCCAATTCACCCCTCCACTTT. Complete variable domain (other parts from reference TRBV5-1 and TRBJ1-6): KAGVTQTPRYLIKTRGQQVTLSCSPISGHRSVSWYQQTPGQGLQFLFEYFSETQRNKGNFPGRFSGRQFSNSRSEMNVSTLELGDSALYLCASSPAPNSPLHFGNGTRLTVT.

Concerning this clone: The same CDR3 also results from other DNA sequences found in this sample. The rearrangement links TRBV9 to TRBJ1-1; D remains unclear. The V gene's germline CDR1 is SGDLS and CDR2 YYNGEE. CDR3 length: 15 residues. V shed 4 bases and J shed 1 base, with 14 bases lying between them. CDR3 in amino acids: CASSPRTLGNTEAFF. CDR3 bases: TGTGCCAGCAGCCCTCGGACGCTAGGGAACACTGAAGCTTTCTTT.

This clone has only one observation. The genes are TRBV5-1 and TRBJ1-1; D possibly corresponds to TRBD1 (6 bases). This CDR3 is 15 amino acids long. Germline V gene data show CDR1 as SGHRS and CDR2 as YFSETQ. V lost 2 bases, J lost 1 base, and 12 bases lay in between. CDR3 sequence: CASSFQVTGNTEAFF. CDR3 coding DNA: TGCGCCAGCAGCTTTCAGGTGACAGGGAACACTGAAGCTTTCTTT.

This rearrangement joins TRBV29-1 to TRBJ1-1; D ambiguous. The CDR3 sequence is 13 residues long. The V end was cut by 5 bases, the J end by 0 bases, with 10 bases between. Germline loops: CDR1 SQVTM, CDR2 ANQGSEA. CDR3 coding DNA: TGCAGCGTTCGGACCGGGATGAACACTGAAGCTTTCTTT. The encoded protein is CSVRTGMNTEAFF.

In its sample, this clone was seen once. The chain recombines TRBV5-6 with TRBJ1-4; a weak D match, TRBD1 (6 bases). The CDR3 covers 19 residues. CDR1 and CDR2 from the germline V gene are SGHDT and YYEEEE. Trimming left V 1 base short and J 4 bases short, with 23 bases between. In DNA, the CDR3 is TGTGCCAGCAGCTTGCGGCGGGCAAAAATGAGGGGGGTTAATGAAAAACTGTTTTTT. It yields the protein CASSLRRAKMRGVNEKLFF.

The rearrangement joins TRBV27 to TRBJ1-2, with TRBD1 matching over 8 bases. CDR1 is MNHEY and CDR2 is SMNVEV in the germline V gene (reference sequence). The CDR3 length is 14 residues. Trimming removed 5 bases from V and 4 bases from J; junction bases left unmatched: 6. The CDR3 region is CASSVDRGSYGYTF. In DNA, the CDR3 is TGTGCCAGCAGTGTTGACAGGGGATCCTATGGCTACACCTTC.

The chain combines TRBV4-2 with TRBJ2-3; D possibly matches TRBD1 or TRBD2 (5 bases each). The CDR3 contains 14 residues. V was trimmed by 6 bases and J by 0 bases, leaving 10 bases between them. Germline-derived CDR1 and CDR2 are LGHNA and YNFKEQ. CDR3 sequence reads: CASRRDHSTDTQYF. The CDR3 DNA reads TGTGCCAGCAGGAGGGACCACAGCACAGATACGCAGTATTTT.

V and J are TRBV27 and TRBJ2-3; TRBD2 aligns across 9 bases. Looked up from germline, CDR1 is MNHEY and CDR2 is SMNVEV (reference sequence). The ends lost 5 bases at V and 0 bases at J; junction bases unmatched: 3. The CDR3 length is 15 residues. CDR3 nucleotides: TGTGCCAGCAGTGGACTAGCGCCTAGCACAGATACGCAGTATTTT. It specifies CASSGLAPSTDTQYF.

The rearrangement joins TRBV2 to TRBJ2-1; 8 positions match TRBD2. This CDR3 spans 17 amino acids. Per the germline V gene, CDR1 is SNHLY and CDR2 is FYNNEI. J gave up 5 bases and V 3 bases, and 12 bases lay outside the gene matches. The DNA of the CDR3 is TGTGCCAGCAGTGAGGAACGAGCGGGAGATCCCCACAATGAGCAGTTCTTC. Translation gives CASSEERAGDPHNEQFF.

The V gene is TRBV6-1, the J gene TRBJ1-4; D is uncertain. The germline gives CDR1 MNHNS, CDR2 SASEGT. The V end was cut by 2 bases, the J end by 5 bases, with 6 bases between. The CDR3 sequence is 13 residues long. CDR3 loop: CASSEQRNEKLFF. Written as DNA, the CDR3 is TGTGCCAGCAGTGAACAGAGGAATGAAAAACTGTTTTTT.

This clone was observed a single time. The DNA of the CDR3 is TGTGCCAGCAGCGAAACTCCTCCGGTTAAATTTTACAATGAGCAGTTCTTC. Its translation is CASSETPPVKFYNEQFF. The V and J genes are TRBV7-9 and TRBJ2-1; D is unresolved. The CDR3 length is 17 residues. V shed 5 bases and J shed 4 bases, with 21 bases lying between them. Germline CDR1 and CDR2: SEHNR and FQNEAQ (reference sequence).

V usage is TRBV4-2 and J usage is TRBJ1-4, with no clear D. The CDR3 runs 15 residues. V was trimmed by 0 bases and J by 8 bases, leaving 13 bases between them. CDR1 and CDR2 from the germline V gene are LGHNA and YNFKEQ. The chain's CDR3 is CASSQDIDLGEKLFF. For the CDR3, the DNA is TGTGCCAGCAGCCAAGATATAGACTTAGGGGAAAAACTGTTTTTT.

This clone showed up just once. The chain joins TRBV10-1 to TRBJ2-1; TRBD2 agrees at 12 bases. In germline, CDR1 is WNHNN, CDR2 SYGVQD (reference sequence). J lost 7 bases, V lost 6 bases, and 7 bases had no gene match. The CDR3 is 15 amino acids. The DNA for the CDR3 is TGCGCCAGCAGCTCTAGCGGGAGGGGAGGGAATGAGCAGTTCTTC. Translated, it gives CASSSSGRGGNEQFF.

This chain's CDR3 is CASSRLAGGTDTQYF. The DNA for the CDR3 is TGTGCCAGCAGTAGACTAGCGGGAGGAACAGATACGCAGTATTTT. The rearrangement joins TRBV2 to TRBJ2-3; 13 positions match TRBD2. Unmatched junction bases numbered 2, after V lost 5 bases and J lost 3 bases. The length of the CDR3 is 15 residues. The germline CDR1 and CDR2 sequences are SNHLY and FYNNEI.